The clone carrying this TCR beta chain was picked up many times. Its target is unknown. Germline V gene data show CDR1 as SGHVS and CDR2 as FQNEAQ. V was pared by 1 base and J by 5 bases, with 1 base of the junction left unmatched. The CDR3 is made up of 14 amino acids. The sample comes from a study of T cells in Graves' hyperthyroidism and ophthalmopathy. Hyperthyroidism of Graves' type that showed no ophthalmopathy progression within 18 months was stable. Authors of the study amplified TCR beta CDR3 regions from RNA transcripts. RT-PCR in the first round (using the HTBI primer set) targeted the TCR CDR3. Via MiXCR, TCRdb re-called the multiplex PCR reads, giving one row per CDR3 protein. The sample holds about 95,000 distinct CDR3 sequences, roughly 39% seen once. Notes on the study in general: Among thyroid clonotypes expanded above 0.001, most also appeared in blood.

The clonotype comes from a young woman with Graves' hyperthyroidism. The sample taken for sequencing was peripheral blood or thyroid tissue (not recorded which). V usage is TRBV7-8 and J usage is TRBJ1-5; 8 bases align to TRBD1. The CDR3 spells CASSLDRGYQPQHF. CDR3 sequence (DNA): TGTGCCAGCAGCTTAGACAGGGGGTATCAGCCCCAGCATTTT.